The clone carrying this T cell receptor beta chain has a single count. It was second doses at about 4 or about 12 weeks that were pooled. Assay used: immunoSEQ multiplex PCR; TCRdb lists only in-frame clones, some missing. Of 120,000 to 150,000 clones detected, around nine tenths appear once; the ten largest clones hold 4%. Germline assignment: CDR1 SQVTM and CDR2 ANQGSEA. This CDR3 region has 14 residues. Trimming pared 4 bases from V and 3 bases from J, leaving 16 bases between. The entry originates in a study of T cell responses to AZD1222 COVID-19 vaccine. The material was peripheral blood, obtained 28 days after the second AZD1222 dose. This TCR derives from an adult who received the AZD1222 COVID-19 vaccine. The chain combines TRBV29-1 with TRBJ2-7; possible D gene TRBD1, 6 bases. CDR3 amino acids: CSVVQGKGSYEQYF. The CDR3 DNA reads TGCAGCGTTGTTCAGGGGAAAGGAAGCTACGAGCAGTACTTC.